These 11 T cell receptor beta chains were sequenced from one sample in a study of neurological immune-mediated disorders. TCRdb passed the 5' RACE reads through MiXCR, listing each CDR3 protein once. This table has tens of thousands of distinct CDR3 sequences, roughly 13% appearing once. Sequenced input: PBMCs. The receptors shown here come from a female donor in good health.

This clonotype is labeled medium-sized. The CDR3 here is CASSWEAEQFF. CDR3 nucleotides: TGTGCCAGCAGTTGGGAGGCTGAGCAGTTCTTC. The J gene is TRBJ2-1, the V gene TRBV12-3 or TRBV12-4, with D maybe TRBD2 (6 bases). CDR3 length: 11 residues. Trimming took off 4 bases at V and 9 bases at J, with 7 bases between the two ends.

This clonotype was observed many times. The chain links TRBV7-6 to TRBJ2-2, with 8 bases lining up with TRBD1. The CDR3 spans 18 residues. Trimming took 4 bases from V and 0 from J; bases not matched to a gene: 10. Germline-derived CDR1 and CDR2 are SGHVS and FNYEAQ. The CDR3: CASSSLLGQGSNTGELFF. The CDR3 DNA is TGTGCCAGCAGCTCACTTCTCGGACAGGGTTCGAACACCGGGGAGCTGTTTTTT.

This CDR3 is CASSVEGVGYYYTF. CDR3 bases: TGTGCCAGCAGCGTCGAGGGGGTCGGCTATTACTACACCTTC. The V call is TRBV9, the J call TRBJ1-2, with D possibly matching TRBD1 (6 bases). The CDR3 spans 14 residues. V was clipped by 2 bases and J by 10 bases, with 18 bases between them. Germline V gives CDR1 SGDLS, CDR2 YYNGEE.

This clonotype was recorded many times. The V call is TRBV20-1, the J call TRBJ2-2; TRBD1 might be the D (5 bases). Germline CDR1 DFQATT, CDR2 SNEGSKA (reference sequence). Trimming left V 7 bases short and J 1 base short, with 13 bases between. This CDR3 has 14 amino acids. In nucleotides, the CDR3 is TGCAGTGTGGTGGACACCGAGAACACCGGGGAGCTGTTTTTT. This sequence encodes CSVVDTENTGELFF.

This clonotype showed up many times. The V and J genes are TRBV6-6 and TRBJ1-4, with a possible D match to TRBD1 (5 bases). Germline CDR1 and CDR2: MNHNY and SVGAGI (reference sequence). V was clipped by 6 bases and J by 3 bases, with 14 bases between them. This CDR3 spans 15 amino acids. This CDR3 reads CASRLGGSANEKLFF. The CDR3 DNA follows: TGTGCCAGCAGGCTGGGGGGGTCCGCTAATGAAAAACTGTTTTTT.

This clonotype was seen many times. This rearrangement joins TRBV7-2 to TRBJ2-3; TRBD1 or TRBD2 may be the D gene (6 bases each). CDR3 length equals 17 residues. Per the germline V gene, CDR1 is SGHTA and CDR2 is FQGNSA. The ends were cut back, 1 base at V and 0 bases at J, with 14 bases in the middle. CDR3 in DNA: TGTGCCAGCAGCTTAGGAAAAAGGGGGGTCAGCACAGATACGCAGTATTTT. Protein sequence: CASSLGKRGVSTDTQYF.

The sample holds many counts of this clonotype. V is TRBV20-1 and J is TRBJ2-2, with 9 bases that match TRBD2. Germline trimming cut 4 bases from V and 6 bases from J; bases unmatched to any gene: 9. Germline V gene lookup returns CDR1 DFQATT and CDR2 SNEGSKA (reference sequence). The CDR3 spans 15 residues. CDR3 sequence reads: CSATISGRDSGELFF. CDR3 coding DNA: TGCAGTGCTACCATTAGCGGGAGAGATTCCGGGGAGCTGTTTTTT.

This clonotype appeared many times. The CDR3 loop reads CASSAKEAGENIQYF. The CDR3 coding sequence is TGTGCCAGCTCAGCAAAGGAGGCAGGGGAAAACATTCAGTACTTC. V and J are TRBV18 and TRBJ2-4; D perhaps matches TRBD1 (6 bases). Trimming removed 5 bases from V and 5 bases from J, with 16 bases in between. The CDR3 contains 15 residues. The germline V gene encodes CDR1 KGHSH and CDR2 LQKENI. Filled out from reference TRBV18 and TRBJ2-4, the complete variable domain reads NAGVMQNPRHLVRRRGQEARLRCSPMKGHSHVYWYRQLPEEGLKFMVYLQKENIIDESGMPKERFSAEFPKEGPSILRIQQVVRGDSAAYFCASSAKEAGENIQYFGAGTRLSVL.

This clonotype has a count of ten or more. The chain links TRBV30 to TRBJ1-4, with 10 bases identical to TRBD1. Trimming cost V 3 bases and J 10 bases; bases outside gene matches: 5. CDR3 length: 13 amino acids. The germline CDR1 and CDR2 sequences are GTSNPN and SVGIG (reference sequence). CDR3 residues: CAWRAGQGGKLFF. CDR3 bases: TGTGCCTGGAGGGCCGGACAGGGGGGAAAACTGTTTTTT.

This clonotype was detected many times. This chain joins TRBV20-1 and TRBJ1-5; no firm D call. Germline values: CDR1 DFQATT, CDR2 SNEGSKA (reference sequence). The CDR3 covers 11 residues. V was shortened by 5 bases and J by 5 bases, with 7 bases between the two germline ends. The CDR3 here is CSAARDQPQHF. The CDR3, as DNA: TGCAGTGCTGCCCGGGATCAGCCCCAGCATTTT.

The chain has TRBV5-6 and TRBJ2-7; D is uncertain. Trimming stripped 4 bases from V and 3 bases from J, with 29 bases between. The CDR3 extends over 19 amino acids. Per germline, CDR1 SGHDT and CDR2 YYEEEE. For the CDR3, the DNA is TGTGCCAGCAGCCGAAGGTGGACCGACCCTCTATCCTCGAACTACGAGCAGTACTTC. As protein: CASSRRWTDPLSSNYEQYF.